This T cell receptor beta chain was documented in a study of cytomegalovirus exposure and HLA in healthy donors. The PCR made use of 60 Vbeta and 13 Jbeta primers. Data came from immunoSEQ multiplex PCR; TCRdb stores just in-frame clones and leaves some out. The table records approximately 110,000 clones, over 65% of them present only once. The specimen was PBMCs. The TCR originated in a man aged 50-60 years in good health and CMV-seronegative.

Here the CDR3 DNA reads TGTGCCAGCAGCCGGACTGGCGGGGGGGCCCCTAGCACAGATACGCAGTATTTT. Translation: CASSRTGGGAPSTDTQYF. V and J are TRBV5-4 and TRBJ2-3, with 9 positions matching TRBD2. CDR1 SGHNT and CDR2 YYREEE come from the germline V gene (reference sequence). The CDR3 spans 18 residues. V was clipped by 4 bases and J by 0 bases; unmatched bases: 12.